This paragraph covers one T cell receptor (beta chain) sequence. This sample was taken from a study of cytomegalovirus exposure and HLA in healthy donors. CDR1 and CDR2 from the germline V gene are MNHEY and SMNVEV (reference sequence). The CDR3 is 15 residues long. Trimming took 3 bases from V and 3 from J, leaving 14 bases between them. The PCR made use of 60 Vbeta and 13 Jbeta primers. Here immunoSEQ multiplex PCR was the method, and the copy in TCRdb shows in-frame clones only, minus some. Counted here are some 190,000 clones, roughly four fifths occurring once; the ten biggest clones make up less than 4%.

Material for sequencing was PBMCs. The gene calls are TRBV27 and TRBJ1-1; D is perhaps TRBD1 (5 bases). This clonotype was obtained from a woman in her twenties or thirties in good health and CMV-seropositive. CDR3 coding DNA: TGTGCCAGCAGTTTGATGGACAATCGTTACACTGAAGCTTTCTTT. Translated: CASSLMDNRYTEAFF.